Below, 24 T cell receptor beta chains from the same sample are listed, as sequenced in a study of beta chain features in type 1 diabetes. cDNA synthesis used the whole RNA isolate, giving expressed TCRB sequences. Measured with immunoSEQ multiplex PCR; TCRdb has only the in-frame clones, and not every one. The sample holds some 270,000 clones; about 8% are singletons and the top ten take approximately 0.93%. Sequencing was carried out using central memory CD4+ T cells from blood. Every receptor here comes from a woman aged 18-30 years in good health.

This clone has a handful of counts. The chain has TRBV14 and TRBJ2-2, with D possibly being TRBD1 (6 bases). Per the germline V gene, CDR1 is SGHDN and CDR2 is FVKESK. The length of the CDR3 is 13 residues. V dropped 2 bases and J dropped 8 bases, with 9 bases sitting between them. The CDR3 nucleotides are TGTGCCAGCAGCCAACAGGGGTATGGGGAGCTGTTTTTT. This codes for CASSQQGYGELFF.

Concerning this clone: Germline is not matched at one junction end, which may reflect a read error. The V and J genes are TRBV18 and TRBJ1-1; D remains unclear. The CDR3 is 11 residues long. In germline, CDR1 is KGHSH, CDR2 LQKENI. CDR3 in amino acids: CASSRDTEAFF. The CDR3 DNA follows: TGTGCCAGCTCACGCGACACGGAAGCTTTCTTT.

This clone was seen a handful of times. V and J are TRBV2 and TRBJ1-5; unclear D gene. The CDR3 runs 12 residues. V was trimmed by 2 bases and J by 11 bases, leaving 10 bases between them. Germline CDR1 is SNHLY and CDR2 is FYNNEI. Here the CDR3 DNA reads TGTGCCAGCAGTGAAAGGTGGACGTCCCAGCATTTT. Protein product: CASSERWTSQHF.

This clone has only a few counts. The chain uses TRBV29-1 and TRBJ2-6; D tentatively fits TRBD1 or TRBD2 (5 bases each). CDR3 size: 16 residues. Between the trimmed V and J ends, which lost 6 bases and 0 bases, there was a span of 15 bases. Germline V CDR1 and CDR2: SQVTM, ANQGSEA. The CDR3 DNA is TGCAGCGTCCGGGACCCAAATTACTCTGGGGCCAACGTCCTGACTTTC. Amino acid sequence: CSVRDPNYSGANVLTF.

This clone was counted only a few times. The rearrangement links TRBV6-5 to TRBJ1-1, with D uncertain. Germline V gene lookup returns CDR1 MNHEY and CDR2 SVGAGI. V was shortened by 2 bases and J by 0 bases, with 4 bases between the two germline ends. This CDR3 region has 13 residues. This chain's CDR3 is CASSYAVNTEAFF. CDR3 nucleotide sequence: TGTGCCAGCAGTTACGCAGTGAACACTGAAGCTTTCTTT.

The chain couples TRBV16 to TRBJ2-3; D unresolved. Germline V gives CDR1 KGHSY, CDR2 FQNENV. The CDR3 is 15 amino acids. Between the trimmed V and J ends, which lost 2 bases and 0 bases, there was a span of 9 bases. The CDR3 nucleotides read TGTGCCAGCAGCCAAACTCCCAGCAGCACAGATACGCAGTATTTT. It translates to CASSQTPSSTDTQYF.

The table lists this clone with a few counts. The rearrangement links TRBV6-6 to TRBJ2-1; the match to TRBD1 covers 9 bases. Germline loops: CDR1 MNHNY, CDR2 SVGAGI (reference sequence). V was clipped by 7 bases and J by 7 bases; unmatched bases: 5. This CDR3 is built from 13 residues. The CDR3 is CASKGTGNNEQFF. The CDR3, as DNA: TGTGCCAGCAAGGGGACAGGGAATAATGAGCAGTTCTTC.

The CDR3 coding sequence is TGTGCCAGCAGTGAATTTATGGGGCCTGAGCAGTTCTTC. It translates to CASSEFMGPEQFF. V gene TRBV25-1 combines with J gene TRBJ2-1, with a weak D call TRBD1 (5 bases). Deletions cut 1 base from V and 9 bases from J, with 10 bases between. Germline V gene lookup returns CDR1 MGHDK and CDR2 SYGVNS. CDR3 length: 13 amino acids.

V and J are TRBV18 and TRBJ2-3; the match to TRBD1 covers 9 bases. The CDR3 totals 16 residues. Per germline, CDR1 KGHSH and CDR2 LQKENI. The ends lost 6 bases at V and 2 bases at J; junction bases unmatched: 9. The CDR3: CASSRYRQGDTDTQYF. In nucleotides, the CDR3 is TGTGCCAGCTCCCGATACCGACAGGGGGACACAGATACGCAGTATTTT. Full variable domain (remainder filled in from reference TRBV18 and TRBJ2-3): NAGVMQNPRHLVRRRGQEARLRCSPMKGHSHVYWYRQLPEEGLKFMVYLQKENIIDESGMPKERFSAEFPKEGPSILRIQQVVRGDSAAYFCASSRYRQGDTDTQYFGPGTRLTVL.

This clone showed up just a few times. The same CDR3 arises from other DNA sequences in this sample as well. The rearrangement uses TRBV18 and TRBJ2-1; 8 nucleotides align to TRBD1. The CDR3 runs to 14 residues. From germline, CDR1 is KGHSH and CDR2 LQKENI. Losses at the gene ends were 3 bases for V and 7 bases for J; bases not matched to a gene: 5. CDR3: CASSPLTGENEQFF. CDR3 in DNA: TGTGCCAGCTCACCTTTGACAGGGGAGAATGAGCAGTTCTTC.

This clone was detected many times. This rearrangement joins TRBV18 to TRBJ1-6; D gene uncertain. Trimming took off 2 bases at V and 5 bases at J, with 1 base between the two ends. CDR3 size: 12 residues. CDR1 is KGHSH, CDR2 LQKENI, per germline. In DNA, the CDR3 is TGTGCCAGCTCACCAAATAATTCACCCCTCCACTTT. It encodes CASSPNNSPLHF.

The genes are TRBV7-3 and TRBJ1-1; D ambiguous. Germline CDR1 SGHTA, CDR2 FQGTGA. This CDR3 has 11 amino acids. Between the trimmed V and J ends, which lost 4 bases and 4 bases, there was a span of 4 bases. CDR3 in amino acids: CASSSLTEAFF. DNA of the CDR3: TGTGCCAGCAGCTCCCTCACTGAAGCTTTCTTT.

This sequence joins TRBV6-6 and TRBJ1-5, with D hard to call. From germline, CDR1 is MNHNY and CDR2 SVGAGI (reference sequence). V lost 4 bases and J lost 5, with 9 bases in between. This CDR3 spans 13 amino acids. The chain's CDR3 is CASSSAQDQPQHF. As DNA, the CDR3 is TGTGCCAGCAGTTCTGCCCAGGATCAGCCCCAGCATTTT.

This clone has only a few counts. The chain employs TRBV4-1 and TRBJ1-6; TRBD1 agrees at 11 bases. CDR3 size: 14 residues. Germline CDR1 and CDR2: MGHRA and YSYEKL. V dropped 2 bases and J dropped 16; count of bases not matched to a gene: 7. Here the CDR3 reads CASSQTGTGGLLHF. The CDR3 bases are TGCGCCAGCAGCCAAACCGGGACAGGGGGACTTCTCCACTTT.

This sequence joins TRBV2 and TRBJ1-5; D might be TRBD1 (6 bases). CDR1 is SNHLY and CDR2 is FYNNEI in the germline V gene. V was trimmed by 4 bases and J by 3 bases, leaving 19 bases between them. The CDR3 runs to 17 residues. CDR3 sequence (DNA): TGTGCCAGCAGTGCCCTCCAGGGACACCGGGACAATCAGCCCCAGCATTTT. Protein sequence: CASSALQGHRDNQPQHF. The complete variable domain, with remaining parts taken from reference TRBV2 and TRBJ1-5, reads EPEVTQTPSHQVTQMGQEVILRCVPISNHLYFYWYRQILGQKVEFLVSFYNNEISEKSEIFDDQFSVERPDGSNFTLKIRSTKLEDSAMYFCASSALQGHRDNQPQHFGDGTRLSIL.

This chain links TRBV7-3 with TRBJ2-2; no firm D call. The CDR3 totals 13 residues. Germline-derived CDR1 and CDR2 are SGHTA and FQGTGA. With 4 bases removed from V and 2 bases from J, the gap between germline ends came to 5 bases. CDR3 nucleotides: TGTGCCAGCAGCTCGGACAACACCGGGGAGCTGTTTTTT. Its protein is CASSSDNTGELFF.

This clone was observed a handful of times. The CDR3 nucleotides read TGTGCCAGCAGTGCTACCAGGGGGCAGCGCATTCAGTACTTC. Translation gives CASSATRGQRIQYF. The V and J genes are TRBV25-1 and TRBJ2-4, with 8 bases aligning to TRBD1. Looked up from germline, CDR1 is MGHDK and CDR2 is SYGVNS. The CDR3 runs to 14 residues. The ends lost 4 bases at V and 9 bases at J; junction bases unmatched: 8.

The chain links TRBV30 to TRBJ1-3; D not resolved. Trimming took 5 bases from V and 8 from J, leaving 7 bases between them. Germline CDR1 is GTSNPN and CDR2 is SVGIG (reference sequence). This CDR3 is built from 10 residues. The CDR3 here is CAWGVHTIYF. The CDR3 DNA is TGTGCCTGGGGGGTACACACCATATATTTT.

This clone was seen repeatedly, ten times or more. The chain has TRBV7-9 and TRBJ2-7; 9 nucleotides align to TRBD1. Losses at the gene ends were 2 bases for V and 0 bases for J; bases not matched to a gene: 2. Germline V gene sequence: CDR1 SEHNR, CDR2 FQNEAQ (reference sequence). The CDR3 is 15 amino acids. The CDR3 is CASSLLTGGSYEQYV. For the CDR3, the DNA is TGTGCCAGCAGCTTATTGACAGGGGGCTCCTACGAGCAGTACGTC.

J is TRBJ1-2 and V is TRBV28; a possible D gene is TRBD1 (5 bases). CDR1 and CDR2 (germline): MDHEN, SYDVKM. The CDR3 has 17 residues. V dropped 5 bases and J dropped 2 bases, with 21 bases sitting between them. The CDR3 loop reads CASSPWGSGPRNYGYTF. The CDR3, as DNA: TGTGCCAGCAGTCCGTGGGGGTCGGGACCAAGGAACTATGGCTACACCTTC.

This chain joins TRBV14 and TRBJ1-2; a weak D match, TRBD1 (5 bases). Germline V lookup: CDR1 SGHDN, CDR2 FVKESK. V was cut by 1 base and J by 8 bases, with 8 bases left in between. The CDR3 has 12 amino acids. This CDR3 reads CASSQGRGGYTF. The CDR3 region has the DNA TGTGCCAGCAGCCAAGGGAGGGGAGGCTACACCTTC.

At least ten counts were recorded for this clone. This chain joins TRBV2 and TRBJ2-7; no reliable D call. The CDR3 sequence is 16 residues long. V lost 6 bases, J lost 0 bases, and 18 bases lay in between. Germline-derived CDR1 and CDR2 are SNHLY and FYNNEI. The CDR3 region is CASRDFLPPSSYEQYV. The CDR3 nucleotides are TGTGCCAGCAGGGATTTCCTACCCCCTAGCTCCTACGAGCAGTACGTC.

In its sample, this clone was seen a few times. The CDR3 coding sequence is TGTGCCAGCATAAGAGTGGATACGCAGTATTTT. It is translated as CASIRVDTQYF. The chain couples TRBV6-1 to TRBJ2-3; D is uncertain. CDR3 length equals 11 residues. V dropped 7 bases and J dropped 6 bases, with 8 bases sitting between them. In germline, CDR1 is MNHNS, CDR2 SASEGT.

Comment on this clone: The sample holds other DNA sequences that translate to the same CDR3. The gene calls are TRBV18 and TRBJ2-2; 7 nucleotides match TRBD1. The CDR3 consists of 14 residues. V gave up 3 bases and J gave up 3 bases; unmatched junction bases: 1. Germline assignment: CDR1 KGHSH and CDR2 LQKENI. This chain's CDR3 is CASSPGTDTGELFF. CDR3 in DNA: TGTGCCAGCTCACCCGGGACAGACACCGGGGAGCTGTTTTTT.